Below are 5 T cell receptor beta chains sequenced from a single sample in a study of early T cells in non-severe SARS-CoV-2 infection. MiXCR, applied by TCRdb to the 5' RACE reads, yields one record per CDR3 protein. The sample consists of roughly 52,000 distinct CDR3 sequences, around 6.5% of them appearing once. The sequencing here drew on whole blood, taken at baseline. These receptors came from an adult who was a healthcare worker with PCR-confirmed SARS-CoV-2 infection or an uninfected control (not recorded which).

This clonotype appeared many times. This chain joins TRBV11-3 and TRBJ2-1; a weak D match, TRBD2 (5 bases). The V gene lost 0 bases and the J gene lost 5 bases, with 14 bases spanning the gap. CDR1 and CDR2 from the germline V gene are SGHNT and YENEEA. The CDR3 totals 16 residues. CDR3: CASSLEALAGDNEQFF. CDR3 DNA: TGTGCCAGCAGCTTAGAAGCCCTAGCTGGCGACAATGAGCAGTTCTTC.

The chain is built from TRBV6-1 and TRBJ1-2, with unresolved D. The CDR3 runs 12 residues. Trimming removed 3 bases at V and 4 bases at J, with 6 bases between. Germline V gene sequence: CDR1 MNHNS, CDR2 SASEGT. The CDR3 DNA sequence: TGTGCCAGCAGTGAGGGATTCTATGGCTACACCTTC. Its protein product is CASSEGFYGYTF.

This clonotype was detected ten times or more. This chain uses TRBV3-1 with TRBJ2-2; D perhaps matches TRBD1 (6 bases). Trimming cost V 4 bases and J 2 bases, with 20 bases left between them. The CDR3 length is 18 residues. The germline gives CDR1 LGHDT, CDR2 YNNKEL (reference sequence). The CDR3, as DNA: TGTGCCAGCAGCCCAACCGGTGGGCAGGGGCCTAACACCGGGGAGCTGTTTTTT. Residues: CASSPTGGQGPNTGELFF.

V gene TRBV5-1 combines with J gene TRBJ2-7, with D possibly matching TRBD1 (5 bases). There are 12 residues in the CDR3. In germline, CDR1 is SGHRS, CDR2 YFSETQ. V lost 5 bases to trimming and J lost 3 bases, with 9 bases between them. The CDR3, as DNA: TGCGCCAGCAGGACAGACCTCTACGAGCAGTACTTC. Encoded protein: CASRTDLYEQYF.

V and J are TRBV12-3 or TRBV12-4 and TRBJ2-5; 9 bases are shared with TRBD1. This CDR3 has 14 amino acids. With V trimmed by 6 bases and J by 9 bases, 11 bases remained unmatched. The CDR3 here is CASRGPGQGGAQYF. Written as DNA, the CDR3 is TGTGCCAGCAGGGGGCCGGGACAGGGAGGGGCCCAGTACTTC.